This T cell receptor beta chain was obtained from a study of long-term antiretroviral therapy in people with HIV. There are a few counts of this clone. Its antigen remains unidentified. At the survey level, the v3.0 immunoSEQ assay was run. Produced via immunoSEQ multiplex PCR; TCRdb's table is partial and in-frame only. Of approximately 35,000 clones in the sample, 95% to 98% were seen once. Study observations and caveats: Post-treatment diversity went higher with ART but stayed below transplant donor controls. HIV repertoires had narrower CDR3 length ranges than controls.

This CDR3 spans 14 amino acids. After removal of 6 bases from V and 4 bases from J, the junction contained 8 bases not matched to a gene. Germline loops: CDR1 SQVTM, CDR2 ANQGSEA. The chain employs TRBV29-1 and TRBJ1-5; the match to TRBD1 covers 8 bases. The sequencing here drew on unsorted PBMCs, taken 6.9 years after starting antiretroviral therapy. This TCR was recovered from a man under 40 with HIV. The CDR3 loop is CSVSHRGSNQPQHF. The CDR3 bases are TGCAGCGTCTCCCACAGGGGGTCAAATCAGCCCCAGCATTTT.